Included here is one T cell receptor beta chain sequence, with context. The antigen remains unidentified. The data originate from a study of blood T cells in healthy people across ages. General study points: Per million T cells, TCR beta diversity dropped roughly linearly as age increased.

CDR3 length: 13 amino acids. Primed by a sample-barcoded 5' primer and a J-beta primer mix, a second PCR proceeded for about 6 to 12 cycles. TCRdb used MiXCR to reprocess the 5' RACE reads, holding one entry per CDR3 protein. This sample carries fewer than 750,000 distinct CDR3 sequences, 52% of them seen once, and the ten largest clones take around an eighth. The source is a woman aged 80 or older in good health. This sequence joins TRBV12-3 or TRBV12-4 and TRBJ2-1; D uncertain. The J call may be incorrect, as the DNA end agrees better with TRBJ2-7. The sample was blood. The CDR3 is CASSWVAGNEQYF. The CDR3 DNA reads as TGTGCCAGCAGTTGGGTAGCAGGCAATGAGCAGTACTTC.